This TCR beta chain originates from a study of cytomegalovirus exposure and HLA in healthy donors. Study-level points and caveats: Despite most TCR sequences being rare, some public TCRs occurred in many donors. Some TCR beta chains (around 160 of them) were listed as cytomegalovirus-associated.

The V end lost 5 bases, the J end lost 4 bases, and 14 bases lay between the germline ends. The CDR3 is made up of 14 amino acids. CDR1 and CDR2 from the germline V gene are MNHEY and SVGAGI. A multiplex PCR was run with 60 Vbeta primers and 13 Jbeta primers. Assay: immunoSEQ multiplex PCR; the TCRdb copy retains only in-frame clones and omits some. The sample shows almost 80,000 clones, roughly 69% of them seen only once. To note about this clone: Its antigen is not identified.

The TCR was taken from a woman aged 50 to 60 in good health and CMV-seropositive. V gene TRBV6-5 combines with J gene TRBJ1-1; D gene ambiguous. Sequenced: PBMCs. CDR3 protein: CASSPPVGSTEAFF. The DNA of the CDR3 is TGTGCCAGCAGTCCGCCGGTTGGGAGCACTGAAGCTTTCTTT.